This is a list of T cell receptor beta chains from one sample in a study of T cells after yellow fever vaccination. TCRdb passed the 5' RACE reads through MiXCR, listing each CDR3 protein once. The sample includes roughly 16,000 distinct CDR3 sequences, just over 4% seen only once; the top ten take over 0.4%. Here the sequenced sample was PBMCs, either bulk or a sorted T-cell subset (CD4+, CD8+, memory, or dextramer-sorted; not recorded which), taken 15 days after the yellow fever booster vaccination. These receptors were obtained from a young man who received the YFV17D yellow fever vaccine. Each CDR3 is given with its conserved first and last residue. D genes are given only for firm matches. The size of a clone is reported for some rows only, either as once, few or many, or as a class for expanded clones.

j_call: TRBJ2-7; d_call: TRBD2; v_call: TRBV10-3; clone_size: medium-sized; cdr3_nt: TGTGCCATCAGAGCGGGAGGCTTCTCCTACGAGCAGTACTTC; cdr3_aa: CAIRAGGFSYEQYF
j_call: TRBJ2-1; d_call: TRBD2; v_call: TRBV7-2; clone_size: many; cdr3_nt: TGTGCCAGCAGGGGGGAGGGCAGCACCTCCGGGACTCGCTCTTACAATGAGCAGTTCTTC; cdr3_aa: CASRGEGSTSGTRSYNEQFF
j_call: TRBJ2-1; d_call: .; v_call: TRBV5-6; clone_size: many; cdr3_nt: TGTGCCAGCAGCTTGGGCAGCTACAATGAGCAGTTCTTC; cdr3_aa: CASSLGSYNEQFF
j_call: TRBJ1-4; d_call: TRBD1; v_call: TRBV4-3; clone_size: many; cdr3_nt: TGCGCCAGCAGCCCGACAGGGGGCAGGGAAAAACTGTTTTTT; cdr3_aa: CASSPTGGREKLFF
j_call: TRBJ1-2; d_call: .; v_call: TRBV12-3/TRBV12-4; clone_size: .; cdr3_nt: TGTGCCAGCCTTGACCCTCGATACCGCTATGGCTACACCTTC; cdr3_aa: CASLDPRYRYGYTF
j_call: TRBJ2-2; d_call: .; v_call: TRBV7-2; clone_size: many; cdr3_nt: TGTGCCAGCAGCTTTCTGGCCACCGGGGAGCTGTTTTTT; cdr3_aa: CASSFLATGELFF
j_call: TRBJ2-1; d_call: .; v_call: TRBV12-3/TRBV12-4; clone_size: medium-sized; cdr3_nt: TGTGCCAGCAGGGGGGGCTCCAGCTACAATGAGCAGTTCTTC; cdr3_aa: CASRGGSSYNEQFF
j_call: TRBJ2-3; d_call: .; v_call: TRBV7-2; clone_size: medium-sized; cdr3_nt: TGTGCCAGCACCTATCGTGGGCATACTCTGGATACGCAGTATTTT; cdr3_aa: CASTYRGHTLDTQYF
j_call: TRBJ1-5; d_call: .; v_call: TRBV28; clone_size: many; cdr3_nt: TGTGCCAGCAGTTCTAGGACAGCCCTATATAGCAATCAGCCCCAGCATTTT; cdr3_aa: CASSSRTALYSNQPQHF
j_call: TRBJ1-2; d_call: .; v_call: TRBV20-1; clone_size: many; cdr3_nt: TGCAGTGCTAGTGGGCAGGGGAACTATGGCTACACCTTC; cdr3_aa: CSASGQGNYGYTF
j_call: TRBJ2-3; d_call: .; v_call: TRBV5-4; clone_size: many; cdr3_nt: TGTGCCAGCAGATCGGCGGGGAGAATTGGAGATACGCAGTATTTT; cdr3_aa: CASRSAGRIGDTQYF
j_call: TRBJ2-1; d_call: .; v_call: TRBV7-2; clone_size: few; cdr3_nt: TGTGCCAGCAGCCGAGGTGGCTCCGATGAGCAGTTCTTC; cdr3_aa: CASSRGGSDEQFF
j_call: TRBJ2-4; d_call: .; v_call: TRBV7-9; clone_size: .; cdr3_nt: TGTGCCAGCAGCCCCCCAGGGCAGAACATTCAGTACTTC; cdr3_aa: CASSPPGQNIQYF
j_call: TRBJ2-5; d_call: TRBD2; v_call: TRBV3-1; clone_size: many; cdr3_nt: TGTGCCAGCAGCCAAGAGATAGGCTTAGCGGGACTTCGGACCCAGTACTTC; cdr3_aa: CASSQEIGLAGLRTQYF
j_call: TRBJ2-1; d_call: TRBD2; v_call: TRBV12-3/TRBV12-4; clone_size: many; cdr3_nt: TGTGCCAGCAGCTCCCTAGCGGGGACCTACAATGAGCAGTTCTTC; cdr3_aa: CASSSLAGTYNEQFF
j_call: TRBJ2-5; d_call: .; v_call: TRBV15; clone_size: many; cdr3_nt: TGTGCCACCAGCACCGGGGACCAAGAGACCCAGTACTTC; cdr3_aa: CATSTGDQETQYF
j_call: TRBJ2-4; d_call: .; v_call: TRBV6-5; clone_size: medium-sized; cdr3_nt: TGTGCCAGCAGAAGAACCAGGAAAAACATTCAGTACTTC; cdr3_aa: CASRRTRKNIQYF
j_call: TRBJ2-1; d_call: TRBD2; v_call: TRBV5-1; clone_size: many; cdr3_nt: TGCGCCAGCAGCTTGGCTGGGCTAGCGGGGGGAAATGAGCAGTTCTTC; cdr3_aa: CASSLAGLAGGNEQFF
j_call: TRBJ2-1; d_call: .; v_call: TRBV7-9; clone_size: many; cdr3_nt: TGTGCCAGCAGCTTAGGACAAAACAATGAGCAGTTCTTC; cdr3_aa: CASSLGQNNEQFF
j_call: TRBJ1-1; d_call: .; v_call: TRBV29-1; clone_size: many; cdr3_nt: TGCAGCGTATTTAGGGCTCTTAGCCACGACGGCACTGAAGCTTTCTTT; cdr3_aa: CSVFRALSHDGTEAFF
j_call: TRBJ2-4; d_call: TRBD1; v_call: TRBV6-5; clone_size: many; cdr3_nt: TGTGCCAGCAGTCCCGGGACAGGCTACTTAGCCAAAAACATTCAGTACTTC; cdr3_aa: CASSPGTGYLAKNIQYF
j_call: TRBJ1-1; d_call: .; v_call: TRBV27; clone_size: many; cdr3_nt: TGTGCCAGCAGTTCTACCCGGAACACTGAAGCTTTCTTT; cdr3_aa: CASSSTRNTEAFF
j_call: TRBJ2-3; d_call: .; v_call: TRBV5-1; clone_size: many; cdr3_nt: TGCGCCAGCAGCTTGGTAGCAGCGGCCAGCACAGATACGCAGTATTTT; cdr3_aa: CASSLVAAASTDTQYF
j_call: TRBJ2-2; d_call: .; v_call: TRBV9; clone_size: many; cdr3_nt: TGTGCCAGCAGCGCGGACTGGAAATACACCGGGGAGCTGTTTTTT; cdr3_aa: CASSADWKYTGELFF
j_call: TRBJ1-5; d_call: .; v_call: TRBV6-5; clone_size: many; cdr3_nt: TGTGCCAGCAGCCAGGAAGTGGGAGACGGTCAGCCCCAGCATTTT; cdr3_aa: CASSQEVGDGQPQHF
j_call: TRBJ2-1; d_call: .; v_call: TRBV6-5; clone_size: medium-sized; cdr3_nt: TGTGCCAGCAGTTACTCGTTTTGGACTAACAATGAGCAGTTCTTC; cdr3_aa: CASSYSFWTNNEQFF
j_call: TRBJ2-1; d_call: TRBD1; v_call: TRBV12-3/TRBV12-4; clone_size: medium-sized; cdr3_nt: TGTGCCAGCAGGACAGGGTCCCATGAGCAGTTCTTC; cdr3_aa: CASRTGSHEQFF
j_call: TRBJ2-3; d_call: .; v_call: TRBV2; clone_size: many; cdr3_nt: TGTGCCAGTCCTCCGGGGGATACGCAGTATTTT; cdr3_aa: CASPPGDTQYF
j_call: TRBJ2-7; d_call: TRBD2; v_call: TRBV27; clone_size: many; cdr3_nt: TGTGCCAGCAGGGCATCCTGGGGGGGAAGGAACCGCCCCTACGAGCAGTACTTC; cdr3_aa: CASRASWGGRNRPYEQYF
j_call: TRBJ2-1; d_call: TRBD2; v_call: TRBV19; clone_size: many; cdr3_nt: TGTGCCAGTAGTATAGAAGCGGGGCTTTACAATGAGCAGTTCTTC; cdr3_aa: CASSIEAGLYNEQFF
j_call: TRBJ2-5; d_call: TRBD2; v_call: TRBV7-2; clone_size: medium-sized; cdr3_nt: TGTGCCAGCAGCTCGGGGGGAAAAGAGACCCAGTACTTC; cdr3_aa: CASSSGGKETQYF
j_call: TRBJ1-4; d_call: .; v_call: TRBV7-8; clone_size: many; cdr3_nt: TGTGCCAGCAGCTTAATACCCATCACTAATGGAGAACTGTTTTTT; cdr3_aa: CASSLIPITNGELFF
j_call: TRBJ2-7; d_call: .; v_call: TRBV6-5; clone_size: many; cdr3_nt: TGTGCCAGCAAACAAGGATCAGGCCCCTACGAGCAGTACTTC; cdr3_aa: CASKQGSGPYEQYF
j_call: TRBJ2-5; d_call: .; v_call: TRBV6-5; clone_size: many; cdr3_nt: TGTGCCAGCAGTTCAGGGTCCCAAGAGACCCAGTACTTC; cdr3_aa: CASSSGSQETQYF
j_call: TRBJ2-4; d_call: .; v_call: TRBV28; clone_size: medium-sized; cdr3_nt: TGTGCCAGAGGGTTCTTATACAAAAACATTCAGTACTTC; cdr3_aa: CARGFLYKNIQYF
j_call: TRBJ2-1; d_call: TRBD2; v_call: TRBV5-4; clone_size: many; cdr3_nt: TGTGCCAGCAGCCCTCATAGCGGGACGACTCGGAATGAGCAGTTCTTC; cdr3_aa: CASSPHSGTTRNEQFF
j_call: TRBJ1-1; d_call: .; v_call: TRBV9; clone_size: medium-sized; cdr3_nt: TGTGCCAGCAGCGTAGTTGACGGCATGAACACTGAAGCTTTCTTT; cdr3_aa: CASSVVDGMNTEAFF
j_call: TRBJ2-7; d_call: TRBD1; v_call: TRBV18; clone_size: medium-sized; cdr3_nt: TGTGCCAGCTCACGCCAAGAGGGGGCCTTTGAGCAGTACTTC; cdr3_aa: CASSRQEGAFEQYF
j_call: TRBJ1-6; d_call: .; v_call: TRBV7-8; clone_size: many; cdr3_nt: TGTGCCAGCAGTTACCCAGGGGCCCCTTCACCCCTCCACTTT; cdr3_aa: CASSYPGAPSPLHF
j_call: TRBJ2-3; d_call: TRBD2; v_call: TRBV20-1; clone_size: .; cdr3_nt: TGCAGTGCTAGCGGGAGGGCCTCCTCAGATACGCAGTATTTT; cdr3_aa: CSASGRASSDTQYF
j_call: TRBJ1-3; d_call: .; v_call: TRBV5-6; clone_size: few; cdr3_nt: TGTGCCAGCAGCTTGGGGGCTGGGACTGGAAACACCATATATTTT; cdr3_aa: CASSLGAGTGNTIYF
j_call: TRBJ2-3; d_call: TRBD2; v_call: TRBV11-1; clone_size: many; cdr3_nt: TGTGCCAGCAGCTCGGGACTAGCGGGAGGGCCGATTGGCACAGATACGCAGTATTTT; cdr3_aa: CASSSGLAGGPIGTDTQYF
j_call: TRBJ2-3; d_call: TRBD1; v_call: TRBV3-1; clone_size: medium-sized; cdr3_nt: TGTGCCAGCAGCGTTCGGGACAGTGGGGAAGATACGCAGTATTTT; cdr3_aa: CASSVRDSGEDTQYF
j_call: TRBJ2-7; d_call: TRBD2; v_call: TRBV5-6; clone_size: many; cdr3_nt: TGTGCCAGCAGCTTGGATGGACTAGCGGGAGTGTCCTACGAGCAGTACTTC; cdr3_aa: CASSLDGLAGVSYEQYF
j_call: TRBJ2-3; d_call: .; v_call: TRBV3-1; clone_size: few; cdr3_nt: TGTGCCTTCAGTTTAGCTTTTACACCCAGCGGCTCTGGCGCAGATACGCAGTATTTT; cdr3_aa: CAFSLAFTPSGSGADTQYF
j_call: TRBJ1-2; d_call: .; v_call: TRBV6-5; clone_size: many; cdr3_nt: TGTGCCAGCAGTTACACCCGACAGGATAACTATGGCTACACCTTC; cdr3_aa: CASSYTRQDNYGYTF